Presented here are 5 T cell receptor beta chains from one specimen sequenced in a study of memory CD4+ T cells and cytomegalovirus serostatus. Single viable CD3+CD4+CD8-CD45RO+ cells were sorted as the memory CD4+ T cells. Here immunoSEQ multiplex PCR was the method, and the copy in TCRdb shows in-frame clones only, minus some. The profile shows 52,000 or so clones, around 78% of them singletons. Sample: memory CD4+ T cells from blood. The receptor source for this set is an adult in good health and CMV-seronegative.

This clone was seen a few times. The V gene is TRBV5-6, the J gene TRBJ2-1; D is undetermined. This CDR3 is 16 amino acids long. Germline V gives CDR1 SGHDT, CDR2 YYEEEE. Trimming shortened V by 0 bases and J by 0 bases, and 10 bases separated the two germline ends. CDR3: CASSLEARTSYNEQFF. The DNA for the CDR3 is TGTGCCAGCAGCTTGGAGGCGCGAACCTCCTACAATGAGCAGTTCTTC.

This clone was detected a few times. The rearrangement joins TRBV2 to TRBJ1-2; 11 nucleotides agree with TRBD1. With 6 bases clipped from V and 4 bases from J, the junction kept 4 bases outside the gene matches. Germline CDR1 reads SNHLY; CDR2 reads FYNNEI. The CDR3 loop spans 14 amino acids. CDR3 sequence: CASRTGTGGYGYTF. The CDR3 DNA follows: TGTGCCAGCAGGACCGGGACAGGGGGCTATGGCTACACCTTC.

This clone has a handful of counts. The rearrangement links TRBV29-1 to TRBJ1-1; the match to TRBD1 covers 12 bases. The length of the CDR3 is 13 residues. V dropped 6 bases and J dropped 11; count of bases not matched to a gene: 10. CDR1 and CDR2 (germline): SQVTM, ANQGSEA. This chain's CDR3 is CSVVTGTGGVAFF. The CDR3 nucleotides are TGCAGCGTCGTTACCGGGACAGGGGGCGTCGCTTTCTTT.

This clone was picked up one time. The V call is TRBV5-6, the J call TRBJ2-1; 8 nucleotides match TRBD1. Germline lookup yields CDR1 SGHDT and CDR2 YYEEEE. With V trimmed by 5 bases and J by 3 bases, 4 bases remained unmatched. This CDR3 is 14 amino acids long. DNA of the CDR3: TGTGCCAGCAGTTGGACAGGGAGCTACAATGAGCAGTTCTTC. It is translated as CASSWTGSYNEQFF.

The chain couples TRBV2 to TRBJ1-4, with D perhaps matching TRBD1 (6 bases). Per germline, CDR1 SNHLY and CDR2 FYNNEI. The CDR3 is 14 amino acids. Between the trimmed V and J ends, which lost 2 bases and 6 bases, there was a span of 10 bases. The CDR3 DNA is TGTGCCAGCAGTGAACTGGGGGCGGATGAAAAACTGTTTTTT. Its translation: CASSELGADEKLFF.